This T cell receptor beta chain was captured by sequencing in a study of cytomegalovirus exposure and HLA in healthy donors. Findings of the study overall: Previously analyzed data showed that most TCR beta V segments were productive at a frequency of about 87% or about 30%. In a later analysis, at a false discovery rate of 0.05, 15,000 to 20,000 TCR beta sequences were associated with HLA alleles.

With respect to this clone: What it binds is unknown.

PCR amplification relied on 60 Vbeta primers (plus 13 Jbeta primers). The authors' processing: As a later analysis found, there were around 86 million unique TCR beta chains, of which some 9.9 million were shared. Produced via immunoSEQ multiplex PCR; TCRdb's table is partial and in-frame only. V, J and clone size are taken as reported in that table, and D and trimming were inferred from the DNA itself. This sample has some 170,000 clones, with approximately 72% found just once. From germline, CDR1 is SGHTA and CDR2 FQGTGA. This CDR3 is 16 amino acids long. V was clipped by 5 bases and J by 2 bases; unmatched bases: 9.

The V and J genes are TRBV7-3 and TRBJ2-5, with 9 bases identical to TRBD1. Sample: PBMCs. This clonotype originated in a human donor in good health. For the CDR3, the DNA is TGTGCCAGCAGCCCCGGGACAGGGTCCTTACAAGAGACCCAGTACTTC. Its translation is CASSPGTGSLQETQYF.